Listed here is a single T cell receptor beta chain. Its antigen is still unknown. TCRdb's table, derived via immunoSEQ multiplex PCR, lists solely in-frame clones and lacks some. The sample has tens of thousands of clones; 73% are singletons. These data originate in a study of CD4 T cells in relation to SARS-CoV-2 and coronaviruses. As for the study in general: PBMCs were cultured with antigen for about eleven days before TCR beta sequencing. The negative reference was HIV-1 Nef peptide pool or peptide-free culture.

The unexposed donors gave CD4+ T cells in about 2011-2019, prior to COVID-19. After about 11 days of culture, CD4+ T cells were isolated. Cells permitting, SARS-CoV-2 S/N and four cold-coronavirus spikes were tested on unexposed-donor CD4+ T cells. Cultures held roughly 2 million PBMCs per well with about 10 IU/ml IL-2. The CDR3 is made up of 14 amino acids. The germline gives CDR1 SGHAT, CDR2 FQNNGV. Trimming took off 1 base at V and 7 bases at J, with 8 bases between the two ends. The sample consisted of CD4+ T cells from PBMCs, cultured in vitro. The V call is TRBV11-2, the J call TRBJ1-6, with D unclear. The source is a human donor in good health. CDR3 sequence (DNA): TGTGCCAGCAGCTTAGGGGTTAGGAATTCACCCCTCCACTTT. The encoded protein is CASSLGVRNSPLHF. Variable domain in full (rest from reference TRBV11-2 and TRBJ1-6): EAGVAQSPRYKIIEKRQSVAFWCNPISGHATLYWYQQILGQGPKLLIQFQNNGVVDDSQLPKDRFSAERLKGVDSTLKIQPAKLEDSAVYLCASSLGVRNSPLHFGNGTRLTVT.